The rows below give T cell receptor beta chains drawn from one sample of a study of T cells after yellow fever vaccination. TCRdb recomputed calls from the 5' RACE reads with MiXCR, one row per CDR3 protein. The table includes nearly 550,000 distinct CDR3 sequences, approximately 21% detected once. The sample here was PBMCs, taken 15 days after the yellow fever booster vaccination. The receptors stem from a man aged 25 to 45 who received the YFV17D yellow fever vaccine. The CDR3 runs from the conserved cysteine through the conserved F or W. Each record gives: V gene, J gene, CDR3 length, D gene, clone size, CDR3 DNA, CDR3 protein. A D gene is named only where the DNA matches it firmly. Size values are once, few and many counts, or a class for expanded clones, and some rows have none.

v_call: TRBV20-1; j_call: TRBJ2-1; cdr3_length: 15; d_call: TRBD2; clone_size: -; cdr3_nt: TGCAGTGCCCTAAGGACTAGACCTTCCTACAATGAGCAGTTCTTC; cdr3_aa: CSALRTRPSYNEQFF
v_call: TRBV20-1; j_call: TRBJ2-5; cdr3_length: 15; d_call: TRBD1; clone_size: few; cdr3_nt: TGCAGTGCTAGAGTCCCAGGGGGTGGGAAAGAGACCCAGTACTTC; cdr3_aa: CSARVPGGGKETQYF
v_call: TRBV12-3/TRBV12-4; j_call: TRBJ2-7; cdr3_length: 14; d_call: TRBD1; clone_size: few; cdr3_nt: TGTGCCAGCACCCAGGGGGACAGGGCCTACGAGCAGTACTTC; cdr3_aa: CASTQGDRAYEQYF
v_call: TRBV20-1; j_call: TRBJ2-3; cdr3_length: 13; d_call: -; clone_size: once; cdr3_nt: TGCAGTGCTAGAGGCGGGAAAACAGATACGCAGTATTTT; cdr3_aa: CSARGGKTDTQYF
v_call: TRBV15; j_call: TRBJ2-3; cdr3_length: 16; d_call: -; clone_size: -; cdr3_nt: TGTGCCACCAGCAGAGATGGGGGCTCGAGCACAGATACGCAGTATTTT; cdr3_aa: CATSRDGGSSTDTQYF
v_call: TRBV21-1; j_call: TRBJ2-4; cdr3_length: 17; d_call: -; clone_size: -; cdr3_nt: TGTGCCAGCAGCAAATGTGACAAGCCTCTAGCCAAAAACATTCAGTACTTC; cdr3_aa: CASSKCDKPLAKNIQYF
v_call: TRBV7-2; j_call: TRBJ2-1; cdr3_length: 16; d_call: TRBD2; clone_size: -; cdr3_nt: TGTGCCAGCAGCTTAGTGGGGAGCGGGGGGAACAATGAGCAGTTCTTC; cdr3_aa: CASSLVGSGGNNEQFF
v_call: TRBV18; j_call: TRBJ2-7; cdr3_length: 15; d_call: TRBD2; clone_size: -; cdr3_nt: TGTGCCAGCTCACCAGGGACTAGCGGACTCTACGAGCAGTACTTC; cdr3_aa: CASSPGTSGLYEQYF
v_call: TRBV5-4; j_call: TRBJ2-5; cdr3_length: 13; d_call: -; clone_size: few; cdr3_nt: TGTGCCAGCAGCTTGGTAGAACAAGAGACCCAGTACTTC; cdr3_aa: CASSLVEQETQYF
v_call: TRBV10-2; j_call: TRBJ2-7; cdr3_length: 14; d_call: -; clone_size: -; cdr3_nt: TGCGCCAGCACCGGACAGAGACAAGCCTACGAGCAGTACTTC; cdr3_aa: CASTGQRQAYEQYF
v_call: TRBV7-2; j_call: TRBJ2-7; cdr3_length: 15; d_call: TRBD1; clone_size: few; cdr3_nt: TGTGCCAGCAGCTCCCGGACAGGGGACTCCTACGAGCAGTACTTC; cdr3_aa: CASSSRTGDSYEQYF
v_call: TRBV23-1; j_call: TRBJ2-1; cdr3_length: 14; d_call: TRBD2; clone_size: few; cdr3_nt: TGCGCCAGCAGCGGCCTAGCGGGAGTCAATGAGCAGTTCTTC; cdr3_aa: CASSGLAGVNEQFF
v_call: TRBV7-3; j_call: TRBJ2-2; cdr3_length: 16; d_call: TRBD2; clone_size: few; cdr3_nt: TGTGCCAGCAGCTTAAGGGCACTAGCGGGAGCCGGGGAGCTGTTTTTT; cdr3_aa: CASSLRALAGAGELFF
v_call: TRBV27; j_call: TRBJ2-3; cdr3_length: 14; d_call: -; clone_size: -; cdr3_nt: TGTGCCAGCAGTGACAGTTGGACCACAGATACGCAGTATTTT; cdr3_aa: CASSDSWTTDTQYF
v_call: TRBV12-3/TRBV12-4; j_call: TRBJ2-3; cdr3_length: 15; d_call: TRBD2; clone_size: -; cdr3_nt: TGTGCCAGCAGGCTAGCGGGACGGAACACAGATACGCAGTATTTT; cdr3_aa: CASRLAGRNTDTQYF
v_call: TRBV5-1; j_call: TRBJ2-5; cdr3_length: 12; d_call: -; clone_size: few; cdr3_nt: TGCGCCAGCAGGGAAGACGGAGAGACCCAGTACTTC; cdr3_aa: CASREDGETQYF
v_call: TRBV10-3; j_call: TRBJ2-5; cdr3_length: 14; d_call: -; clone_size: few; cdr3_nt: TGTGCCATCAGTGAAGGGGCTAGCCGTGAGACCCAGTACTTC; cdr3_aa: CAISEGASRETQYF
v_call: TRBV12-3/TRBV12-4; j_call: TRBJ2-2; cdr3_length: 14; d_call: -; clone_size: many; cdr3_nt: TGTGCCAGCAGTTTTACTAGAAATACCGGGGAGCTGTTTTTT; cdr3_aa: CASSFTRNTGELFF
v_call: TRBV7-9; j_call: TRBJ2-7; cdr3_length: 15; d_call: -; clone_size: few; cdr3_nt: TGTGCCAGCAGTCCCCAGCCAAAGAGTACCTACGAGCAGTACTTC; cdr3_aa: CASSPQPKSTYEQYF
v_call: TRBV12-3/TRBV12-4; j_call: TRBJ2-6; cdr3_length: 14; d_call: -; clone_size: -; cdr3_nt: TGTGCCACCTATAGCGGTGGTGGGGCCAACGTCCTGACTTTC; cdr3_aa: CATYSGGGANVLTF
v_call: TRBV5-1; j_call: TRBJ2-7; cdr3_length: 15; d_call: -; clone_size: -; cdr3_nt: TGCGCCAGCAGCCCGGACCCTAAGGGGCCCTACGAGCAGTACTTC; cdr3_aa: CASSPDPKGPYEQYF
v_call: TRBV6-2/TRBV6-3; j_call: TRBJ2-7; cdr3_length: 17; d_call: TRBD1; clone_size: -; cdr3_nt: TGTGCCAGCAGTCCGATATTCGGACAGGACCACTCCTACGAGCAGTACTTC; cdr3_aa: CASSPIFGQDHSYEQYF
v_call: TRBV27; j_call: TRBJ2-1; cdr3_length: 16; d_call: TRBD2; clone_size: few; cdr3_nt: TGTGCCAGCAGGCAGTGGGCGGGAGGGCCGGGAAATGAGCAGTTCTTC; cdr3_aa: CASRQWAGGPGNEQFF
v_call: TRBV4-2; j_call: TRBJ1-2; cdr3_length: 17; d_call: -; clone_size: -; cdr3_nt: TGTGCCAGCAGCCAGGACCGGGACGGAGTAATTGGCTATGGCTACACCTTC; cdr3_aa: CASSQDRDGVIGYGYTF
v_call: TRBV20-1; j_call: TRBJ2-2; cdr3_length: 13; d_call: -; clone_size: few; cdr3_nt: TGCAGTGCTAGAGACGTGGGCACCGGGGAGCTGTTTTTT; cdr3_aa: CSARDVGTGELFF
v_call: TRBV29-1; j_call: TRBJ1-1; cdr3_length: 8; d_call: -; clone_size: -; cdr3_nt: TGCAGCGTTCCCCCAGCTTTCTTT; cdr3_aa: CSVPPAFF
v_call: TRBV19; j_call: TRBJ2-1; cdr3_length: 12; d_call: TRBD2; clone_size: -; cdr3_nt: TGTGCCAGTAGTGTAGCGGGGACTGAGCAGTTCTTC; cdr3_aa: CASSVAGTEQFF
v_call: TRBV3-1; j_call: TRBJ1-6; cdr3_length: 14; d_call: -; clone_size: few; cdr3_nt: TGTGCCAGCAGCCAGGGATCCATTAATTCACCCCTCCACTTT; cdr3_aa: CASSQGSINSPLHF
v_call: TRBV15; j_call: TRBJ1-1; cdr3_length: 16; d_call: -; clone_size: -; cdr3_nt: TGTGCCACCAGCAGGAGAGGGTCACTTCGTAGGGGTGAAGCTTTCTTT; cdr3_aa: CATSRRGSLRRGEAFF
v_call: TRBV6-1; j_call: TRBJ2-5; cdr3_length: 15; d_call: -; clone_size: -; cdr3_nt: TGTGCCAGCAGCATCCGACTAGACTACCAAGAGACCCAGTACTTC; cdr3_aa: CASSIRLDYQETQYF
v_call: TRBV4-3; j_call: TRBJ2-7; cdr3_length: 16; d_call: -; clone_size: -; cdr3_nt: TGCGCCAGCAGCCAAGAAAGGATAAGCGCACCCTACGAGCAGTACTTC; cdr3_aa: CASSQERISAPYEQYF
v_call: TRBV5-1; j_call: TRBJ2-1; cdr3_length: 19; d_call: TRBD2; clone_size: many; cdr3_nt: TGCGCCAGCAGCCGACAGGGGGGACTAGCGGGAGCAACCTACAATGAGCAGTTCTTC; cdr3_aa: CASSRQGGLAGATYNEQFF
v_call: TRBV12-3/TRBV12-4; j_call: TRBJ2-3; cdr3_length: 15; d_call: -; clone_size: -; cdr3_nt: TGTGCCAGCAGAGCCTCGGGGGTATGGACAGATACGCAGTATTTT; cdr3_aa: CASRASGVWTDTQYF
v_call: TRBV18; j_call: TRBJ2-4; cdr3_length: 19; d_call: TRBD2; clone_size: -; cdr3_nt: TGTGCCAGCTCAACCATCGGACTAGCGGGTCCTCTAGCCAAAAACATTCAGTACTTC; cdr3_aa: CASSTIGLAGPLAKNIQYF